The 28 T cell receptor beta chains listed next were all sequenced from one sample in a study of T cell responses to AZD1222 COVID-19 vaccine. Produced via immunoSEQ multiplex PCR; TCRdb's table is partial and in-frame only. The sample has about 100,000 clones; roughly 87% are singletons. The specimen was peripheral blood, collected on day 0 of AZD1222 vaccination. The receptors were gathered from an adult in good health.

The rearrangement joins TRBV4-2 to TRBJ1-4; D uncertain. The V end lost 4 bases, the J end lost 7 bases, and 16 bases lay between the germline ends. Germline V gene data show CDR1 as LGHNA and CDR2 as YNFKEQ. This CDR3 is 15 amino acids long. As DNA, the CDR3 is TGTGCCAGCAGCCCGCGTCTTCAACTAGGTGAAAAACTGTTTTTT. Residues: CASSPRLQLGEKLFF.

The V gene is TRBV7-9, the J gene TRBJ1-1; TRBD1 aligns across 7 bases. The CDR3 is made up of 15 amino acids. V shed 5 bases, J shed 6 bases, and the junction held 12 bases outside the gene matches. Germline V gene sequence: CDR1 SEHNR, CDR2 FQNEAQ (reference sequence). The chain's CDR3 is CASSRLGTDFAEAFF. CDR3 bases: TGTGCCAGCAGCCGACTTGGGACAGATTTTGCTGAAGCTTTCTTT. Based on the CDR3 plus reference TRBV7-9 and TRBJ1-1, the full variable domain is DTGVSQNPRHKITKRGQNVTFRCDPISEHNRLYWYRQTLGQGPEFLTYFQNEAQLEKSRLLSDRFSAERPKGSFSTLEIQRTEQGDSAMYLCASSRLGTDFAEAFFGQGTRLTVV.

This CDR3 reads CAIGTPGNTIYF. In DNA, the CDR3 is TGTGCCATCGGGACACCTGGAAACACCATATATTTT. V is TRBV10-3 and J is TRBJ1-3, with D possibly being TRBD1 (6 bases). With 8 bases removed from V and 2 bases from J, the gap between germline ends came to 7 bases. Germline V gives CDR1 ENHRY, CDR2 SYGVKD. The CDR3 consists of 12 residues.

The chain's CDR3 is CASSQGQGADYGYTF. In DNA, the CDR3 is TGCGCCAGCAGCCAAGGACAGGGGGCAGACTATGGCTACACCTTC. The chain joins TRBV4-1 to TRBJ1-2; 10 bases map to TRBD1. The CDR3 has 15 amino acids. The V and J ends lost 1 base and 3 bases, in that order; junction bases with no gene match: 2. Germline CDR1 reads MGHRA; CDR2 reads YSYEKL.

The chain couples TRBV18 to TRBJ1-1, with a tentative D call TRBD1 (6 bases). Per the germline V gene, CDR1 is KGHSH and CDR2 is LQKENI. The CDR3 sequence is 18 residues long. Trimming removed 3 bases at V and 4 bases at J, with 24 bases between. CDR3 DNA sequence: TGTGCCAGCTCACCCCCAGGGGCCCATTTTATATTGGGCACTGAAGCTTTCTTT. It is translated as CASSPPGAHFILGTEAFF.

V usage is TRBV9 and J usage is TRBJ2-2, with D perhaps matching TRBD1 (5 bases). Trimming stripped 0 bases from V and 2 bases from J, with 8 bases between. The CDR3 is made up of 15 amino acids. Germline CDR1 reads SGDLS; CDR2 reads YYNGEE. The CDR3 DNA reads as TGTGCCAGCAGCGTAGCAGGGTATAACACCGGGGAGCTGTTTTTT. This codes for CASSVAGYNTGELFF.

This clone turned up a few times. The chain uses TRBV5-6 and TRBJ1-5; no definite D call. The CDR3 has 15 amino acids. Between the trimmed V and J ends, which lost 0 bases and 3 bases, there was a span of 10 bases. CDR1 is SGHDT and CDR2 is YYEEEE in the germline V gene. The CDR3 DNA reads TGTGCCAGCAGCTTGGGTGCGCGGGTCAATCAGCCCCAGCATTTT. Amino acid sequence: CASSLGARVNQPQHF.

This clone showed up just a few times. The V gene is TRBV20-1, the J gene TRBJ2-3; no firm D call. Looked up from germline, CDR1 is DFQATT and CDR2 is SNEGSKA (reference sequence). The V and J ends lost 1 base and 4 bases respectively, with 0 bases between them. CDR3 size: 10 residues. The CDR3 protein is CSARADTQYF. The CDR3 bases are TGCAGTGCTAGAGCAGATACGCAGTATTTT.

The chain has TRBV15 and TRBJ2-7; 8 bases line up with TRBD1. CDR3 length equals 16 residues. Germline lookup yields CDR1 LNHNV and CDR2 YYDKDF (reference sequence). With V trimmed by 0 bases and J by 1 base, 5 bases remained unmatched. The CDR3 sequence: CATSRDQGAGSYEQYF. CDR3 nucleotides: TGTGCCACCAGCAGAGATCAGGGGGCAGGATCCTACGAGCAGTACTTC.

The gene calls are TRBV20-1 and TRBJ1-2; TRBD1 aligns across 7 bases. J gave up 4 bases and V 3 bases, and 14 bases lay outside the gene matches. CDR1 and CDR2 from the germline V gene are DFQATT and SNEGSKA (reference sequence). The CDR3 runs 16 residues. CDR3 loop: CSASNAGTANFYGYTF. CDR3 in DNA: TGCAGTGCTAGTAATGCCGGGACAGCCAATTTCTATGGCTACACCTTC.

The chain links TRBV10-3 to TRBJ1-4, with D possibly TRBD1 on 5 matching bases. CDR3 length equals 12 residues. In germline, CDR1 is ENHRY, CDR2 SYGVKD. The CDR3 region is CAIRGQNEKLFF. CDR3 nucleotide sequence: TGTGCTATTAGGGGTCAAAATGAAAAACTGTTTTTT.

The J gene is TRBJ2-2, the V gene TRBV20-1; possible D gene TRBD2, 6 bases. The CDR3 sequence is 13 residues long. Trimming cost V 3 bases and J 4 bases, with 9 bases left between them. The germline V gene encodes CDR1 DFQATT and CDR2 SNEGSKA (reference sequence). The CDR3 sequence is CSASTSSTGELFF. The CDR3 region has the DNA TGCAGTGCTAGTACTAGCAGCACCGGGGAGCTGTTTTTT.

The chain combines TRBV7-6 with TRBJ2-7; D gene unclear. CDR3 length: 14 residues. The V gene's germline CDR1 is SGHVS and CDR2 FNYEAQ. V lost 1 base, J lost 4 bases, and 11 bases lay in between. The CDR3 sequence is CASSLGGGSYEQYF. As DNA, the CDR3 is TGTGCCAGCAGCTTAGGCGGTGGCTCATACGAGCAGTACTTC. The complete variable domain, with remaining parts taken from reference TRBV7-6 and TRBJ2-7, reads GAGVSQSPRYKVTKRGQDVALRCDPISGHVSLYWYRQALGQGPEFLTYFNYEAQQDKSGLPNDRFSAERPEGSISTLTIQRTEQRDSAMYRCASSLGGGSYEQYFGPGTRLTVT.

The chain couples TRBV3-1 (or the pseudogene TRBV3-2) to TRBJ1-3; perhaps TRBD1 as D (6 bases). Trimming pared 6 bases from V and 4 bases from J, leaving 16 bases between. The V gene's germline CDR1 is LGHDT and CDR2 YNNKEL (reference sequence). The CDR3 is 15 residues long. CDR3 sequence reads: CASSPLSGAGNTIYF. The DNA of the CDR3 is TGTGCCAGCAGTCCTTTATCAGGGGCGGGAAACACCATATATTTT.

The chain combines TRBV3-1 (or the pseudogene TRBV3-2) with TRBJ2-3, with D perhaps matching TRBD2 (6 bases). This CDR3 is built from 15 residues. Trimming pared 3 bases from V and 1 base from J, leaving 11 bases between. The germline V gene encodes CDR1 LGHDT and CDR2 YNNKEL (reference sequence). The CDR3 region has the DNA TGTGCCAGCAGCCATCACCAGCGGGGCACAGATACGCAGTATTTT. It is translated as CASSHHQRGTDTQYF.

For this clone: This CDR3 is also generated by other DNA sequences in the sample. The V call is TRBV18, the J call TRBJ1-2, with 8 nucleotides matching TRBD1. Germline V gives CDR1 KGHSH, CDR2 LQKENI. V gave up 2 bases and J gave up 2 bases; unmatched junction bases: 1. There are 14 residues in the CDR3. Here the CDR3 reads CASSPGQGNYGYTF. Written as DNA, the CDR3 is TGTGCCAGCTCACCAGGACAGGGCAACTATGGCTACACCTTC.

This clone is a singleton in its sample. The genes are TRBV12-3 or TRBV12-4 and TRBJ1-1, with a possible D match to TRBD1 (6 bases). V dropped 6 bases and J dropped 1 base, with 9 bases sitting between them. The CDR3 has 13 residues. The CDR3 bases are TGTGCCAGCAGGAAGACAGGGAACACTGAAGCTTTCTTT. It codes for CASRKTGNTEAFF.

This clone appeared a single time. The chain uses TRBV10-3 and TRBJ2-7, with D perhaps TRBD2 (5 bases). CDR1 is ENHRY, CDR2 SYGVKD, per germline. The V end lost 3 bases, the J end lost 6 bases, and 12 bases lay between the germline ends. The CDR3 covers 13 residues. CDR3 nucleotide sequence: TGTGCCATCAGTGATGAGGGTTCTCGCGAGCAGTACTTC. Translation: CAISDEGSREQYF.

This chain links TRBV28 with TRBJ1-4; perhaps TRBD1 as D (6 bases). CDR3 size: 15 residues. V was trimmed by 6 bases and J by 5 bases, leaving 16 bases between them. Germline V gives CDR1 MDHEN, CDR2 SYDVKM. CDR3 sequence: CASRDGGATNEKLFF. DNA of the CDR3: TGTGCCAGCAGGGATGGGGGCGCCACCAATGAAAAACTGTTTTTT.

The CDR3 loop is CASSDPHTEAFF. DNA for the CDR3: TGCGCCAGCAGTGACCCCCACACTGAAGCTTTCTTT. This chain uses TRBV10-1 with TRBJ1-1; D not resolved. The CDR3 spans 12 residues. The V end lost 3 bases, the J end lost 3 bases, and 5 bases lay between the germline ends. Germline V gives CDR1 WNHNN, CDR2 SYGVQD (reference sequence).

The rearrangement joins TRBV7-5 to TRBJ1-3; the tabulated D call, TRBD1, remains unverified against the DNA. TRBV7-5 is a pseudogene locus. The CDR3 spans 18 residues. The CDR3 nucleotides read TGTGTCAGAAGCCCGCCCGGGACAGGGATTCACTCTGGAAACACCATATATTTT. Its translation is CVRSPPGTGIHSGNTIYF.

This clone has only one observation. The chain is built from TRBV7-8 and TRBJ2-7; D remains ambiguous. Per germline, CDR1 SGHVS and CDR2 FQNEAQ. Trimming took 5 bases from V and 2 from J, leaving 7 bases between them. The CDR3 sequence is 12 residues long. The CDR3 sequence is CASSRKTYEQYF. CDR3 nucleotides: TGTGCCAGCAGCCGAAAAACCTACGAGCAGTACTTC.

The rearrangement joins TRBV19 to TRBJ2-6; D is perhaps TRBD2 (5 bases). V was trimmed by 0 bases and J by 0 bases, leaving 12 bases between them. Germline lookup yields CDR1 LNHDA and CDR2 SQIVND (reference sequence). CDR3 size: 18 residues. The CDR3 is CASSIEGPGSSGANVLTF. The CDR3 DNA reads as TGTGCCAGTAGTATAGAGGGTCCGGGGAGCTCTGGGGCCAACGTCCTGACTTTC.

The chain links TRBV5-1 to TRBJ2-5; TRBD2 aligns across 7 bases. The V and J ends lost 6 bases and 3 bases, in that order; junction bases with no gene match: 8. CDR1 and CDR2 (germline): SGHRS, YFSETQ. This CDR3 has 14 residues. CDR3 sequence: CASKGRAGEETQYF. The CDR3 DNA follows: TGCGCCAGCAAGGGTCGGGCGGGAGAAGAGACCCAGTACTTC.

The chain joins TRBV7-2 to TRBJ1-5, with a possible D match to TRBD1 (6 bases). From germline, CDR1 is SGHTA and CDR2 FQGNSA. The CDR3 has 16 residues. V was pared by 3 bases and J by 3 bases, with 15 bases between. In nucleotides, the CDR3 is TGTGCCAGCAGCTTGAGGGGGAGACCAGACAATCAGCCCCAGCATTTT. Amino acids: CASSLRGRPDNQPQHF.

The CDR3 sequence: CASSRLNTEAFF. The CDR3 nucleotides read TGCGCCAGCAGCCGTTTGAACACTGAAGCTTTCTTT. The chain employs TRBV5-1 and TRBJ1-1; no clear D. CDR3 length equals 12 residues. Trimming pared 4 bases from V and 0 bases from J, leaving 4 bases between. From germline, CDR1 is SGHRS and CDR2 YFSETQ.

The V gene is TRBV18, the J gene TRBJ1-1; 7 nucleotides line up with TRBD1. The trim removed 1 base at V and 7 bases at J, leaving 9 bases unmatched. CDR3 length: 15 residues. Germline V gene data show CDR1 as KGHSH and CDR2 as LQKENI. CDR3 amino acids: CASSPRDRVRDEAFF. As DNA, the CDR3 is TGTGCCAGCTCACCACGCGACAGGGTGAGGGATGAAGCTTTCTTT.

This clone came up once. For the CDR3, the DNA is TGTGCCAGCAGTTCAGGGGGATCGAACACTGAAGCTTTCTTT. It is translated as CASSSGGSNTEAFF. The rearrangement links TRBV28 to TRBJ1-1, with 7 bases lining up with TRBD1. The V gene end was trimmed by 4 bases and the J gene end by 1 base; junction bases not matched to a gene: 3. Germline V CDR1 and CDR2: MDHEN, SYDVKM. This CDR3 region has 14 residues.